The clone carrying this T cell receptor (beta chain) turned up a few times. Authors' data handling: Reference gene primer amplification yielded estimated nucleated cell counts. This table comes from immunoSEQ multiplex PCR, and its TCRdb copy is limited to in-frame clones, with some not included. V and J calls and clone size are those listed in that table; D and trimming were worked out from the DNA. The table has 110,000 or so clones, 86% seen once; the top ten hold around 8%. The germline gives CDR1 SGHVS, CDR2 FQNEAQ. Trimming removed 4 bases at V and 4 bases at J, with 8 bases between. This CDR3 spans 13 amino acids. These data belong to a study of blood T cell repertoires in COVID-19. Study background: COVID-19 samples from acute and convalescent phases originated in the United States, Italy and Spain. Sources were T cells, B-cell-depleted T cells, or PBMCs; the material itself was cDNA or gDNA.

The sequencing input was peripheral blood. The receptor comes from a man aged 70 or older who had recovered from COVID-19. The rearrangement joins TRBV7-8 to TRBJ1-3; D gene uncertain. The CDR3, as DNA: TGTGCCAGCAGCTCACAGCCCGGAAACACCATATATTTT. Translated: CASSSQPGNTIYF.